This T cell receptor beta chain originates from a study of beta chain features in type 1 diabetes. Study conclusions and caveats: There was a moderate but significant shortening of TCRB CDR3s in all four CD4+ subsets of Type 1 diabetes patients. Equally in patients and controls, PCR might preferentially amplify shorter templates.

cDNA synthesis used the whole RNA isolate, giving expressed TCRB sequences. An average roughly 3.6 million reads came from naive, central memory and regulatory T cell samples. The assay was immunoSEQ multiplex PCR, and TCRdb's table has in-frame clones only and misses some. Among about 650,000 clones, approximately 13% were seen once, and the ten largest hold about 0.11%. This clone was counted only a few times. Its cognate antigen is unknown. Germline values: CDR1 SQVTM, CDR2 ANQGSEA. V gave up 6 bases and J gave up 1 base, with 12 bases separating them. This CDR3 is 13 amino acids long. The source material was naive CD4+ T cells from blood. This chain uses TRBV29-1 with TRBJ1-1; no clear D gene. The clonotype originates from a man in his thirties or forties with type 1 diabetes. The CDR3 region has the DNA TGCAGCGTAGCAAGAAACGAGAACACTGAAGCTTTCTTT. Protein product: CSVARNENTEAFF. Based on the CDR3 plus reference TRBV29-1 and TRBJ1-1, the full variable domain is SAVISQKPSRDICQRGTSLTIQCQVDSQVTMMFWYRQQPGQSLTLIATANQGSEATYESGFVIDKFPISRPNLTFSTLTVSNMSPEDSSIYLCSVARNENTEAFFGQGTRLTVV.